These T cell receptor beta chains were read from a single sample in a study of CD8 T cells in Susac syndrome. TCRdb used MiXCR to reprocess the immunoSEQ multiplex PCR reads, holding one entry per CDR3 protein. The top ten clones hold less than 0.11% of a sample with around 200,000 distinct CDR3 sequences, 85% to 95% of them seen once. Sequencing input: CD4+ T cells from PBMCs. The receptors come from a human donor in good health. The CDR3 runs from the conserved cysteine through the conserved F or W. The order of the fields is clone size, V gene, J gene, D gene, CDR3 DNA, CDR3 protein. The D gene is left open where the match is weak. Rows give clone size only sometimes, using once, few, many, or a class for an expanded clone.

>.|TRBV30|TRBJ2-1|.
TGTGCCTGGAGTACTTCGGGGACTTTCTCCTACAATGAGCAGTTCTTC
CAWSTSGTFSYNEQFF
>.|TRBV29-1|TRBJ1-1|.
TGCAGCGTTGCCTTGGGGGGGAACACTGAAGCTTTCTTT
CSVALGGNTEAFF
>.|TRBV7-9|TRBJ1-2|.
TGTGCCAGCAGCAGACCCTTGACTAACTATGGCTACACCTTC
CASSRPLTNYGYTF
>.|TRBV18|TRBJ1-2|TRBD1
TGTGCCAGCTCACCAGCGGACAGGGACTATGGCTACACCTTC
CASSPADRDYGYTF
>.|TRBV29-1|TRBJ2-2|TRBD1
TGCAGCGTAGCCACGGGACAGGGGACCGGGGAGCTGTTTTTT
CSVATGQGTGELFF
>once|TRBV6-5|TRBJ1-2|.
TGTGCCAGCACCGGGACAAGCCCTAACTATGGCTACACCTTC
CASTGTSPNYGYTF
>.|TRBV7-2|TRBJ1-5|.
TGTGCCAGCAGCTTAGGTGGGGCCCAGCCCCAGCATTTT
CASSLGGAQPQHF
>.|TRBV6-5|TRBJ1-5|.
TGTGCCAGCAGTTACTCTGCGACAGGCAATCAGCCCCAGCATTTT
CASSYSATGNQPQHF
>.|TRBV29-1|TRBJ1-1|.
TGCAGCGTTGAACTCTATGGCCTCTCGAACACTGAAGCTTTCTTT
CSVELYGLSNTEAFF
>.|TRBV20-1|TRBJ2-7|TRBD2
TGCAGTGGGGAGGGCCAGAACTCCTACGAGCAGTACTTC
CSGEGQNSYEQYF
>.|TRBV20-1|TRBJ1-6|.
TGCAGTGCTAGCAGGGGCAAGGGTAATTCACCCCTCCACTTT
CSASRGKGNSPLHF
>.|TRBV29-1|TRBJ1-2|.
TGCAGCGTTGCGAAAGAAAACTATGGCTACACCTTC
CSVAKENYGYTF
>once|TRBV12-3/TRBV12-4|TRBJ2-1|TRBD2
TGTGCCAGCAGGTGGACTAGCGGGAGGTATGAGCAGTTCTTC
CASRWTSGRYEQFF
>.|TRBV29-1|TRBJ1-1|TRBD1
TGCAGCGGCCTCCGGGACAGGGTGGCGTACACTGAAGCTTTCTTT
CSGLRDRVAYTEAFF
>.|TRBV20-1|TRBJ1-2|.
TGCAGTGCTAGAGTGGCGTATGGCTACACCTTC
CSARVAYGYTF
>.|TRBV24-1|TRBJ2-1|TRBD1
TGTGCCACCAGTGATAGGGACAGGTTCCACAATGAGCAGTTCTTC
CATSDRDRFHNEQFF
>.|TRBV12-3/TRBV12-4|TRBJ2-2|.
TGTGCCAGCAGTTTAATCGCTATGAACACCGGGGAGCTGTTTTTT
CASSLIAMNTGELFF
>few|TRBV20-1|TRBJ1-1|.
TGCAGTGCTAGGGAGAACACTGAAGCTTTCTTT
CSARENTEAFF
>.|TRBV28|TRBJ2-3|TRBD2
TGTGCCAGCAGTTCCCAAGCGGGGCCAGGCACAGATACGCAGTATTTT
CASSSQAGPGTDTQYF
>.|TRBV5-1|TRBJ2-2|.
TGCGCCAGCAGCCGGGACGGAAACACCGGGGAGCTGTTTTTT
CASSRDGNTGELFF
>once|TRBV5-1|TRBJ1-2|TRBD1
TGCGCCAGCAGCCCCGGACAGGGAGGCTATGGCTACACCTTC
CASSPGQGGYGYTF
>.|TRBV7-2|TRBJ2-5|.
TGTGCCAGCAGCCCCGGGGAGCGGCTCGGGACCCAGTACTTC
CASSPGERLGTQYF
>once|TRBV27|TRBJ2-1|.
TGTGCCAGCAGTTCCCGTGGTCCCGAGTTCTTC
CASSSRGPEFF
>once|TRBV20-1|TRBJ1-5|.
TGCAGTGAGGGGGGTCATAGCAATCAGCCCCAGCATTTT
CSEGGHSNQPQHF
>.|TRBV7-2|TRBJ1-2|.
TGTGCCAGCAGCTTAACTAACAACTATGGCTACACCTTC
CASSLTNNYGYTF
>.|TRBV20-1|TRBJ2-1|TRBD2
TGCAGTTCCTCAATAGCGGGCTTATACAATGAGCAGTTCTTC
CSSSIAGLYNEQFF
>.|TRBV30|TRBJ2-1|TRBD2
TGTGCCTGGAGTCTTAGCGGGAGTTGGAATGAGCAGTTCTTC
CAWSLSGSWNEQFF
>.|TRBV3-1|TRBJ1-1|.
TGTGCCAGCAGCCAAGAGATCGGCAGCTACCAGGAAGCTTTCTTT
CASSQEIGSYQEAFF
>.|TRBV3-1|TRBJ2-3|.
TGTGCCAGCAGCCCGGGAGTGGATACGCAGTATTTT
CASSPGVDTQYF
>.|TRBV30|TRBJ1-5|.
TGTGCCTGGAGTCGGGACCGCCGCCTTCGGGGCAATCAGCCCCAGCATTTT
CAWSRDRRLRGNQPQHF
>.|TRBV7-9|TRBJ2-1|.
TGTGCCAGCAGCCGGGCCCTGGGCTCCTACAATGAGCAGTTCTTC
CASSRALGSYNEQFF
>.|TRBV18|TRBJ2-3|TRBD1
TGTGCCAGCTCACCACTCCGGTCAGGGGGCCTATCAGATACGCAGTATTTT
CASSPLRSGGLSDTQYF
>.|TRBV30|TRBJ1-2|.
TGTGCCTGGAGATTCACAGGGTCGGTTTCGAGCGGCTACACCTTC
CAWRFTGSVSSGYTF
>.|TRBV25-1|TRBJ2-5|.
TGTGCCAGCAGTGAAAGGACACCCCAAGAGACCCAGTACTTC
CASSERTPQETQYF
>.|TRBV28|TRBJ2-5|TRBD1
TGTGCCAGCAGGGACAGGGGAACGGGGACCCAGTACTTC
CASRDRGTGTQYF
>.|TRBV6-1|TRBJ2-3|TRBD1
TGTGCCAGCAGAGGACAGGTTAGCACAGATACGCAGTATTTT
CASRGQVSTDTQYF
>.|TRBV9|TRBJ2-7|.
TGTGCCAGCAGCGTAGAGCCCCTGGGCTACGAGCAGTACTTC
CASSVEPLGYEQYF
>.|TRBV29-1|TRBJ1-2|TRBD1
TGCAGCGAAGAAGAGGGACAGGGGGCAGAGGGCTACACCTTC
CSEEEGQGAEGYTF
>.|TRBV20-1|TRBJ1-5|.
TGCAGTGCTAGTAGTGGTGGGGGCAATCAGCCCCAGCATTTT
CSASSGGGNQPQHF
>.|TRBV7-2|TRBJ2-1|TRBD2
TGTGCCAGCAACGGATCACCGGGACTAGGGGCGCGCGAGCAGTTCTTC
CASNGSPGLGAREQFF
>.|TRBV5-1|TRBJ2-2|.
TGCGCCAGCAGCTTGACTACCTCCGGGGAGCTGTTTTTT
CASSLTTSGELFF
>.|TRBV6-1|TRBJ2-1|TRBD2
TGTGCCAGCAGCCTGAGGACTAGCGGCAGAGTAATGGGTGAGCAGTTCTTC
CASSLRTSGRVMGEQFF
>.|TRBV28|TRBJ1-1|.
TGTGCCGGTGGGGTGGGATATTCTGAAGCTTTCTTT
CAGGVGYSEAFF
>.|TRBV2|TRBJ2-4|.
TGTGCCAGCAGCCACTCTGCTGGGCGGAAAAACATTCAGTACTTC
CASSHSAGRKNIQYF
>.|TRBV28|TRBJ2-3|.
TGTGCCAGCAGTTTACTACAGGGCCCAGATACGCAGTATTTT
CASSLLQGPDTQYF
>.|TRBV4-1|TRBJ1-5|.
TGCGCCAGCAGTCAGTTTGGGGGCGGGGATCAGCCCCAGCATTTT
CASSQFGGGDQPQHF
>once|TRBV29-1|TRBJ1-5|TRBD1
TGCAGCGCCTCCCTGGTAGGGGGCCGCAATCAGCCCCAGCATTTT
CSASLVGGRNQPQHF
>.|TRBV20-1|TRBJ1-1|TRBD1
TGCAGTGCCCCGACAGGGTTAAGGTCTGAAGCTTTCTTT
CSAPTGLRSEAFF
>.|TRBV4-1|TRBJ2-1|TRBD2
TGCGCCAGCAGCCCAGCGGGGATCCCCGGGCATGAGCAGTTCTTC
CASSPAGIPGHEQFF
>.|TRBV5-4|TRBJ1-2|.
TGTGCCAGCAGAACGGGCATCAGAAGAGTGAACTATGGCTACACCTTC
CASRTGIRRVNYGYTF
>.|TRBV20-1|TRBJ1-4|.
TGCAGTGCCCAAAACCTAGCGGCCGGAGGTGAAAAACTGTTTTTT
CSAQNLAAGGEKLFF
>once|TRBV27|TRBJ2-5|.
TGTGCCAGCAGTTTGTCCAGATTAGAGACCCAGTACTTC
CASSLSRLETQYF
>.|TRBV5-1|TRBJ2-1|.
TGCGCCAGCAGCTTGGGTTCCACTAGCTCGCACGACTCCTACAATGAGCAGTTCTTC
CASSLGSTSSHDSYNEQFF
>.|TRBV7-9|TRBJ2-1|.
TGTGCCAGCAGCTTAGGACAGGACTGGGGGAATGAGCAGTTCTTC
CASSLGQDWGNEQFF